Each of the 2 T cell receptor beta chains below was sequenced from the same sample in a study of cytomegalovirus exposure and HLA in healthy donors (dated by TCRdb to the late 2010s). Receptors were amplified or captured by the immunoSEQ multiplex PCR assay. TCRdb holds this immuneACCESS table with in-frame rearrangements only. Some clones are missing; in checked studies, unresolved V genes explain under half, and the rest has no known cause. This sample has some 170,000 clones in its table, and less than 90% of those were observed once. The top ten hold 5.7% of the sample. The sequenced sample consisted of PBMCs. The receptors shown here come from a woman aged 30 to 39 in good health and CMV-seronegative.

This sequence joins TRBV6-5 and TRBJ2-7; maybe TRBD1 (6 bases). The germline V gene has CDR1 MNHEY and CDR2 SVGAGI. The ends were cut back, 2 bases at V and 4 bases at J, with 12 bases in the middle. This CDR3 region has 14 residues. CDR3 residues: CASSYADRSYEQYF. CDR3 nucleotides: TGTGCCAGCAGTTACGCAGACAGGTCTTACGAGCAGTACTTC.

This clone was observed a single time. The CDR3 nucleotides are TGTGCCACCCGAATCAGTAGGCAGGGTAACACTGAAGCTTTCTTT. It translates to CATRISRQGNTEAFF. The chain links TRBV6-6 to TRBJ1-1; D is possibly TRBD1 (5 bases). V lost 10 bases, J lost 2 bases, and 20 bases lay in between. Germline V CDR1 and CDR2: MNHNY, SVGAGI (reference sequence). The CDR3 has 15 residues.